The next 22 T cell receptor beta chains were all read from a single sample in a study of cytomegalovirus exposure and HLA in healthy donors. Profiled with immunoSEQ multiplex PCR; TCRdb holds only in-frame clones, not every one. Of roughly 100,000 clones listed, over 85% are singletons. Source material: PBMCs. The receptors shown here come from a woman under 30 in good health and CMV-seronegative.

This clone was seen more than once but under ten times. This chain joins TRBV27 and TRBJ2-7; TRBD2 might be the D (6 bases). The germline CDR1 and CDR2 sequences are MNHEY and SMNVEV (reference sequence). The CDR3 extends over 10 amino acids. CDR3 region: CGVGGREQYF. CDR3 nucleotides: TGTGGGGTTGGAGGGCGTGAGCAGTACTTC.

The rearrangement joins TRBV7-6 to TRBJ1-1; 9 bases are a match to TRBD1. Unmatched junction bases numbered 4, after V lost 4 bases and J lost 1 base. Germline CDR1 and CDR2: SGHVS and FNYEAQ. This CDR3 comprises 15 residues. Written as DNA, the CDR3 is TGTGCCAGCAGCTCCGGGACAGGGACGAACACTGAAGCTTTCTTT. This encodes CASSSGTGTNTEAFF.

This sequence joins TRBV29-1 and TRBJ1-1; D call uncertain. Germline values: CDR1 SQVTM, CDR2 ANQGSEA. The CDR3 totals 14 residues. Trimming took 4 bases from V and 1 from J, leaving 13 bases between them. The CDR3 here is CSVGMGSGNTEAFF. DNA for the CDR3: TGCAGCGTTGGGATGGGTTCGGGGAACACTGAAGCTTTCTTT.

This sequence joins TRBV6-4 and TRBJ2-1, with TRBD1 matching over 7 bases. The CDR3 totals 13 residues. Germline V gene data show CDR1 as MRHNA and CDR2 as SNTAGT. With 2 bases clipped from V and 8 bases from J, the junction kept 3 bases outside the gene matches. In DNA, the CDR3 is TGTGCCAGCAGTGACACAGGGGTGGATGAGCAGTTCTTC. The encoded protein is CASSDTGVDEQFF.

This clone has just one count. This CDR3 reads CASSLDWSGGAYGQETQYF. The CDR3 DNA sequence: TGTGCCAGCAGCTTAGATTGGAGCGGGGGGGCCTATGGGCAAGAGACCCAGTACTTC. The V call is TRBV11-3, the J call TRBJ2-5, with 10 bases matching TRBD2. CDR1 and CDR2 (germline): SGHNT, YENEEA. The J segment lost 2 bases and the V segment lost 0 bases, leaving 12 bases of the junction unmatched. CDR3 length: 19 amino acids.

The genes are TRBV19 and TRBJ1-5, with D unresolved. V lost 2 bases, J lost 0 bases, and 14 bases lay in between. This CDR3 comprises 17 residues. CDR1 is LNHDA, CDR2 SQIVND, per germline (reference sequence). CDR3 loop: CASSIPPADYSNQPQHF. The DNA for the CDR3 is TGTGCCAGTAGTATACCACCGGCAGACTATAGCAATCAGCCCCAGCATTTT.

The rearrangement joins TRBV9 to TRBJ1-1; D is perhaps TRBD1 (5 bases). The V gene lost 0 bases and the J gene lost 7 bases, with 10 bases spanning the gap. Per germline, CDR1 SGDLS and CDR2 YYNGEE. The CDR3 is 13 residues long. The CDR3 protein is CASSVVEQGEAFF. The CDR3, as DNA: TGTGCCAGCAGCGTAGTGGAGCAGGGTGAAGCTTTCTTT.

This clone was counted a single time. The CDR3 DNA reads TGCGCCAGCAGTGAGTTTCGGGCAGGGGGGACTGAAGCTTTCTTT. The encoded protein is CASSEFRAGGTEAFF. V gene TRBV10-1 combines with J gene TRBJ1-1, with 7 bases that match TRBD1. V shed 1 base and J 5 bases; nucleotides not matched to a gene: 7. Germline loops: CDR1 WNHNN, CDR2 SYGVQD (reference sequence). The CDR3 loop spans 15 amino acids.

The chain uses TRBV11-1 and TRBJ1-1, with D perhaps TRBD1 (6 bases). V lost 0 bases and J 8 bases, leaving 10 bases between the germline ends. The CDR3 contains 13 residues. Germline assignment: CDR1 SGHAT and CDR2 FQDESV (reference sequence). The CDR3 spells CASSLAQGQEAFF. The CDR3 DNA follows: TGTGCCAGCAGCTTAGCGCAGGGGCAGGAAGCTTTCTTT. The full variable domain, completed using reference TRBV11-1 and TRBJ1-1, is EAEVAQSPRYKITEKSQAVAFWCDPISGHATLYWYRQILGQGPELLVQFQDESVVDDSQLPKDRFSAERLKGVDSTLKIQPAELGDSAMYLCASSLAQGQEAFFGQGTRLTVV.

The chain uses TRBV6-6 and TRBJ2-3; 11 bases are shared with TRBD1. The CDR3 loop spans 15 amino acids. V dropped 6 bases and J dropped 3; count of bases not matched to a gene: 5. Germline CDR1 MNHNY, CDR2 SVGAGI (reference sequence). The DNA of the CDR3 is TGTGCCAGCAGAAAGGGACAGGGGGAGACAGATACGCAGTATTTT. It specifies CASRKGQGETDTQYF.

V is TRBV4-1 and J is TRBJ2-1, with 7 bases identical to TRBD2. This CDR3 has 18 amino acids. Germline V gives CDR1 MGHRA, CDR2 YSYEKL. V gave up 0 bases and J gave up 6 bases; unmatched junction bases: 14. The CDR3 coding sequence is TGCGCCAGCAGCCAAGAGTCTAGCGGCCCCAAGAGAGGCAATGAGCAGTTCTTC. This gives the protein CASSQESSGPKRGNEQFF.

The chain uses TRBV6-6 and TRBJ1-2, with 7 bases identical to TRBD1. The CDR3 extends over 13 amino acids. V trimming: 5 bases; J trimming: 8 bases; junction bases outside the gene matches: 8. Germline lookup yields CDR1 MNHNY and CDR2 SVGAGI (reference sequence). CDR3 coding DNA: TGTGCCAGCAGTCCGACAGGGAGAGGCGGCTACACCTTC. It yields the protein CASSPTGRGGYTF.

V usage is TRBV12-5 and J usage is TRBJ1-5; D not resolved. V lost 0 bases to trimming and J lost 4 bases, with 4 bases between them. From germline, CDR1 is LGHNT and CDR2 FRNRAP. The CDR3 is made up of 13 amino acids. CDR3 amino acids: CASGLVPNQPQHF. CDR3 sequence (DNA): TGTGCTAGTGGTTTGGTCCCGAATCAGCCCCAGCATTTT.

This clone was counted a single time. This chain links TRBV4-1 with TRBJ2-5; no definite D call. This CDR3 comprises 14 residues. Per the germline V gene, CDR1 is MGHRA and CDR2 is YSYEKL. The ends were cut back, 0 bases at V and 4 bases at J, with 9 bases in the middle. CDR3 sequence: CASSQERNRETQYF. In nucleotides, the CDR3 is TGCGCCAGCAGCCAAGAGAGGAATAGAGAGACCCAGTACTTC.

The chain links TRBV2 to TRBJ1-6; 8 bases align to TRBD1. V dropped 6 bases and J dropped 9; count of bases not matched to a gene: 13. The germline V gene encodes CDR1 SNHLY and CDR2 FYNNEI. The CDR3 extends over 16 amino acids. The CDR3 loop is CASSGQGGLFGSPLHF. The CDR3 DNA follows: TGTGCCAGCAGCGGACAGGGAGGGCTCTTTGGTTCACCCCTCCACTTT.

The chain combines TRBV10-1 with TRBJ2-1; the D gene is possibly TRBD2 (6 bases). The CDR3 loop spans 13 amino acids. Trimming stripped 9 bases from V and 5 bases from J, with 14 bases between. Germline loops: CDR1 WNHNN, CDR2 SYGVQD (reference sequence). CDR3 in amino acids: CARDLAAHNEQFF. For the CDR3, the DNA is TGCGCCAGGGATTTAGCGGCCCACAATGAGCAGTTCTTC.

The chain recombines TRBV19 with TRBJ2-2; tentatively, D is TRBD1 (5 bases). The ends were cut back, 3 bases at V and 5 bases at J, with 10 bases in the middle. CDR3 length equals 14 residues. CDR1 and CDR2 from the germline V gene are LNHDA and SQIVND (reference sequence). CDR3: CASSIGRGTGELFF. Here the CDR3 DNA reads TGTGCCAGTAGTATCGGTAGGGGAACCGGGGAGCTGTTTTTT. Using reference TRBV19 and TRBJ2-2 for the parts outside the CDR3, the full variable domain is DGGITQSPKYLFRKEGQNVTLSCEQNLNHDAMYWYRQDPGQGLRLIYYSQIVNDFQKGDIAEGYSVSREKKESFPLTVTSAQKNPTAFYLCASSIGRGTGELFFGEGSRLTVL.

V and J are TRBV11-3 and TRBJ2-1; a weak D match, TRBD2 (6 bases). The germline V and J ends were trimmed by 5 bases and 5 bases, with 13 bases remaining between them. CDR3 size: 14 residues. Germline CDR1 is SGHNT and CDR2 is YENEEA. The CDR3 region has the DNA TGTGCCAGCAGCGGACGCGGGGCCCACAATGAGCAGTTCTTC. This codes for CASSGRGAHNEQFF.

The rearrangement uses TRBV6-5 and TRBJ2-5, with 8 bases identical to TRBD2. The CDR3 extends over 14 amino acids. The J segment lost 1 base and the V segment lost 4 bases, leaving 2 bases of the junction unmatched. Looked up from germline, CDR1 is MNHEY and CDR2 is SVGAGI. CDR3 coding DNA: TGTGCCAGCAGTTCCGGACTAGCCCAAGAGACCCAGTACTTC. Encoded protein: CASSSGLAQETQYF.

The rearrangement links TRBV18 to TRBJ2-5; D possibly corresponds to TRBD2 (6 bases). The CDR3 covers 16 residues. Germline CDR1 is KGHSH and CDR2 is LQKENI. The V end was cut by 3 bases, the J end by 4 bases, with 18 bases between. The CDR3 DNA sequence: TGTGCCAGCTCACCGCGGGACGGGGCGGAGGGAGAGACCCAGTACTTC. This codes for CASSPRDGAEGETQYF.

This clone was seen a single time. The chain joins TRBV1 to TRBJ2-3; TRBD2 is taken as the D call from the table, unchecked against the DNA. TRBV1 is marked as a pseudogene. This CDR3 comprises 18 residues. The chain's CDR3 is CTSSQERSAGGLTDTQYF. For the CDR3, the DNA is TGCACCAGCAGCCAAGAGCGGTCCGCGGGGGGACTTACAGATACGCAGTATTTT.

The chain links TRBV27 to TRBJ1-2, with D perhaps matching TRBD1 (6 bases). Germline values: CDR1 MNHEY, CDR2 SMNVEV (reference sequence). This CDR3 has 16 amino acids. The germline V and J ends were trimmed by 6 bases and 4 bases, with 21 bases remaining between them. The CDR3 DNA sequence: TGTGCCAGCAGGAGAACTAACAGGGTTATAGGCTATGGCTACACCTTC. Amino acid sequence: CASRRTNRVIGYGYTF.